The 27 T cell receptor beta chains given below trace back to one sample, sequenced in a study of T cell repertoires in cytomegalovirus infection. These TCRs' antigens remain unknown. Each CDR3 protein is one row after TCRdb ran MiXCR on the reads. This repertoire shows about a million distinct CDR3 sequences, 30% to 40% found once; its top ten account for 13%. The source material was cultured CD8+ T cells from PBMCs, sampled from culture after CMV antigen stimulation. These receptors were taken from a human donor in good health (CMV status not recorded). Some clones in this sample may be carry-over from other donors' samples.

This clonotype was found a few times. The chain joins TRBV20-1 to TRBJ2-4; 7 bases map to TRBD1. The CDR3 covers 14 residues. J was trimmed by 6 bases and V by 2 bases; bases with no gene match: 7. Per germline, CDR1 DFQATT and CDR2 SNEGSKA (reference sequence). In nucleotides, the CDR3 is TGCAGTGCTAGAAAATCAGGGGGAACAAACATTCAGTACTTC. This gives the protein CSARKSGGTNIQYF.

This clonotype was seen a handful of times. V usage is TRBV7-9 and J usage is TRBJ2-2; 11 nucleotides agree with TRBD1. J lost 1 base, V lost 2 bases, and 6 bases had no gene match. The germline V gene encodes CDR1 SEHNR and CDR2 FQNEAQ (reference sequence). The CDR3 runs to 18 residues. The CDR3 loop is CASSLPGQGARNTGELFF. The CDR3 DNA follows: TGTGCCAGCAGCTTACCCGGACAGGGGGCTAGGAACACCGGGGAGCTGTTTTTT.

This clonotype was observed a few times. J is TRBJ2-7 and V is TRBV6-1; no clear D. V lost 5 bases, J lost 2 bases, and 4 bases lay in between. The CDR3 sequence is 11 residues long. Germline values: CDR1 MNHNS, CDR2 SASEGT. CDR3: CASSFPYEQYF. The CDR3 DNA is TGTGCCAGCAGTTTCCCCTACGAGCAGTACTTC.

This chain links TRBV10-3 with TRBJ2-1; TRBD1 might be the D (6 bases). Trimming left V 0 bases short and J 7 bases short, with 10 bases between. The CDR3 has 14 amino acids. Germline CDR1 ENHRY, CDR2 SYGVKD. This chain's CDR3 is CAISESSRGNEQFF. The CDR3 DNA reads TGTGCCATCAGTGAGTCGTCAAGGGGGAATGAGCAGTTCTTC.

This clonotype was detected ten times or more. This sequence joins TRBV7-8 and TRBJ2-2; D is unresolved. Germline V gives CDR1 SGHVS, CDR2 FQNEAQ. With 5 bases removed from V and 0 bases from J, the gap between germline ends came to 13 bases. The CDR3 covers 16 residues. CDR3 in amino acids: CASSPRRGPNTGELFF. The DNA of the CDR3 is TGTGCCAGCAGCCCCCGTCGAGGCCCGAACACCGGGGAGCTGTTTTTT.

The table lists this clonotype with many counts. The chain links TRBV7-2 to TRBJ2-7; either TRBD1 or TRBD2 may supply D (5 bases each). Germline V gene sequence: CDR1 SGHTA, CDR2 FQGNSA. The CDR3 is 15 amino acids. The V and J ends lost 3 bases and 6 bases respectively, with 18 bases between them. CDR3 in amino acids: CASSLGQGRLREQYF. In DNA, the CDR3 is TGTGCCAGCAGCTTGGGGCAGGGACGTCTCCGCGAGCAGTACTTC. The whole variable domain, remainder taken from reference TRBV7-2 and TRBJ2-7, is GAGVSQSPSNKVTEKGKDVELRCDPISGHTALYWYRQSLGQGLEFLIYFQGNSAPDKSGLPSDRFSAERTGGSVSTLTIQRTQQEDSAVYLCASSLGQGRLREQYFGPGTRLTVT.

The J gene is TRBJ2-7, the V gene TRBV7-9; TRBD1 agrees at 7 bases. The CDR3 is 15 residues long. Germline values: CDR1 SEHNR, CDR2 FQNEAQ (reference sequence). The V and J ends lost 6 bases and 6 bases, in that order; junction bases with no gene match: 14. CDR3 DNA sequence: TGTGCCAGCAGTATAAAGGGGACAGATAGCTCCGAGCAGTACTTC. It is translated as CASSIKGTDSSEQYF.

This clonotype was found many times. The gene calls are TRBV12-3 or TRBV12-4 and TRBJ1-1, with TRBD1 matching over 8 bases. This CDR3 contains 13 residues. V lost 4 bases and J lost 8; bases outside the gene matches: 6. The CDR3 here is CASSWAGGDEAFF. CDR3 nucleotide sequence: TGTGCCAGCAGTTGGGCAGGGGGCGACGAAGCTTTCTTT.

This clonotype was counted ten times or more. The rearrangement links TRBV2 to TRBJ2-1; D unclear. With 4 bases removed from V and 0 bases from J, the gap between germline ends came to 10 bases. CDR1 and CDR2 from the germline V gene are SNHLY and FYNNEI. This CDR3 is built from 15 residues. The CDR3 bases are TGTGCCAGCAGTGCGGAATCTAGCTCCTACAATGAGCAGTTCTTC. Translation: CASSAESSSYNEQFF.

This chain links TRBV29-1 with TRBJ2-1; no clear D. The length of the CDR3 is 12 residues. Germline CDR1 is SQVTM and CDR2 is ANQGSEA. V dropped 4 bases and J dropped 3 bases, with 7 bases sitting between them. CDR3 coding DNA: TGCAGCGTTGTTTGGGGCTACAATGAGCAGTTCTTC. Its protein is CSVVWGYNEQFF.

Only a few counts were recorded for this clonotype. J is TRBJ2-2 and V is TRBV7-8; D is unclear. The CDR3 has 14 amino acids. Germline assignment: CDR1 SGHVS and CDR2 FQNEAQ. Trimming stripped 5 bases from V and 5 bases from J, with 12 bases between. CDR3 in amino acids: CASSPLMRTGELFF. The CDR3 DNA sequence: TGTGCCAGCAGCCCCCTTATGAGGACCGGGGAGCTGTTTTTT.

This clonotype was recorded only once. This chain links TRBV4-1 with TRBJ2-2; tentative D call: TRBD1 (6 bases). CDR3 size: 14 residues. CDR1 and CDR2 from the germline V gene are MGHRA and YSYEKL. The germline V and J ends were trimmed by 6 bases and 6 bases, with 14 bases remaining between them. The DNA for the CDR3 is TGCGCCAGCAGGGCGACAGAGGGGGCCGGGGAGCTGTTTTTT. Protein product: CASRATEGAGELFF.

As regards this clonotype: A much larger clone lies one base from this, so it may be a read error. The V and J genes are TRBV7-2 and TRBJ2-1; a possible D gene is TRBD1 (5 bases). The CDR3 consists of 15 residues. Germline CDR1 reads SGHTA; CDR2 reads FQGNSA. Between the trimmed V and J ends, which lost 9 bases and 5 bases, there was a span of 20 bases. CDR3 nucleotide sequence: TGTGCCAGAATACCTCCTAAGGGGTCCCACAATGAGCAGTTCTTC. This encodes CARIPPKGSHNEQFF.

This clonotype was seen at least ten times. This chain uses TRBV7-2 with TRBJ1-2, with TRBD1 matching over 7 bases. This CDR3 contains 16 residues. Losses at the gene ends were 3 bases for V and 2 bases for J; bases not matched to a gene: 9. CDR1 is SGHTA, CDR2 FQGNSA, per germline. CDR3: CASSLDPTGINYGYTF. In nucleotides, the CDR3 is TGTGCCAGCAGCTTGGACCCGACAGGGATCAACTATGGCTACACCTTC.

This clonotype was seen many times. The rearrangement uses TRBV5-6 and TRBJ2-2, with D possibly TRBD1 on 6 matching bases. This CDR3 is 16 amino acids long. Looked up from germline, CDR1 is SGHDT and CDR2 is YYEEEE. V lost 3 bases to trimming and J lost 5 bases, with 17 bases between them. In DNA, the CDR3 is TGTGCCAGCAGCTCGGGACACGTCATCTCTACCGGGGAGCTGTTTTTT. It encodes CASSSGHVISTGELFF.

The rearrangement joins TRBV6-5 to TRBJ1-2; no clear D gene. Per the germline V gene, CDR1 is MNHEY and CDR2 is SVGAGI. The CDR3 sequence is 10 residues long. Trimming took 8 bases from V and 7 from J, leaving 8 bases between them. The DNA for the CDR3 is TGTGCCAGCTTTGGGCGTGGCTACACCTTC. Translated, it gives CASFGRGYTF.

CDR3 region: CASRLAGGYSTDTQYF. The CDR3 DNA follows: TGTGCCAGCAGACTAGCGGGGGGCTATAGCACAGATACGCAGTATTTT. The rearrangement uses TRBV27 and TRBJ2-3; 12 nucleotides align to TRBD2. CDR3 length: 16 amino acids. The V gene's germline CDR1 is MNHEY and CDR2 SMNVEV (reference sequence). The ends lost 6 bases at V and 0 bases at J; junction bases unmatched: 4.

This clonotype occurred a few times. V gene TRBV28 combines with J gene TRBJ1-1, with 10 positions matching TRBD1. The CDR3 contains 15 residues. The ends lost 5 bases at V and 5 bases at J; junction bases unmatched: 8. Germline V gene data show CDR1 as MDHEN and CDR2 as SYDVKM. CDR3 protein: CASSARDRGLTEAFF. Here the CDR3 DNA reads TGTGCCAGCAGTGCCCGCGACAGGGGGCTGACTGAAGCTTTCTTT.

V usage is TRBV15 and J usage is TRBJ1-5; possibly TRBD1 for D (6 bases). CDR3 size: 14 residues. Trimming removed 5 bases from V and 0 bases from J, with 8 bases in between. Germline CDR1 is LNHNV and CDR2 is YYDKDF (reference sequence). The CDR3 DNA reads TGTGCCACCAGCGAGGACAGTAGCAATCAGCCCCAGCATTTT. This codes for CATSEDSSNQPQHF.

The CDR3 region has the DNA TGTGCCAGCACTCCTATGTTGGCGGGGCAAGAGACCCAGTACTTC. The encoded protein is CASTPMLAGQETQYF. This chain uses TRBV12-3 or TRBV12-4 with TRBJ2-5; TRBD2 might be the D (6 bases). Trimming removed 7 bases from V and 2 bases from J, with 17 bases in between. The length of the CDR3 is 15 residues.

The chain employs TRBV20-1 and TRBJ2-1, with 7 bases identical to TRBD1. Trimming cost V 1 base and J 5 bases; bases outside gene matches: 5. This CDR3 contains 14 residues. CDR1 is DFQATT and CDR2 is SNEGSKA in the germline V gene (reference sequence). The CDR3: CSARVDRVDNEQFF. In DNA form, the CDR3 reads TGCAGTGCTAGAGTTGACAGGGTTGACAATGAGCAGTTCTTC.

This clonotype was counted a few times. The chain couples TRBV6-2 or TRBV6-3 to TRBJ1-1, with D uncertain. The CDR3 spans 16 residues. The V end was cut by 4 bases, the J end by 1 base, with 16 bases between. In germline, CDR1 is MNHEY, CDR2 SVGEGT. In DNA, the CDR3 is TGTGCCAGCAGTTCTGTCTTAGCAGAGACGAACACTGAAGCTTTCTTT. Its translation is CASSSVLAETNTEAFF.

This clonotype was picked up many times. The chain links TRBV7-3 to TRBJ2-2; perhaps TRBD1 as D (5 bases). The germline V gene encodes CDR1 SGHTA and CDR2 FQGTGA. The CDR3 runs to 17 residues. V was trimmed by 5 bases and J by 0 bases, leaving 16 bases between them. In DNA form, the CDR3 reads TGTGCCAGCAGCCCCCTAGGTGCACAGGCGAACACCGGGGAGCTGTTTTTT. Translating it yields CASSPLGAQANTGELFF.

The chain links TRBV29-1 to TRBJ1-2; D unresolved. The germline gives CDR1 SQVTM, CDR2 ANQGSEA. This CDR3 has 12 amino acids. The V and J ends lost 1 base and 8 bases respectively, with 11 bases between them. CDR3 DNA: TGCAGCGTTGAAGCTGGGCCGGGAGGCTACACCTTC. This encodes CSVEAGPGGYTF.

This clonotype was seen many times. This chain uses TRBV5-1 with TRBJ2-5, with 7 nucleotides matching TRBD2. This CDR3 contains 14 residues. The germline V gene encodes CDR1 SGHRS and CDR2 YFSETQ. Germline trimming cut 1 base from V and 2 bases from J; bases unmatched to any gene: 2. The CDR3 sequence is CASSLRRGQETQYF. CDR3 coding DNA: TGCGCCAGCAGCTTGCGGCGGGGGCAAGAGACCCAGTACTTC. Based on the CDR3 plus reference TRBV5-1 and TRBJ2-5, the full variable domain is KAGVTQTPRYLIKTRGQQVTLSCSPISGHRSVSWYQQTPGQGLQFLFEYFSETQRNKGNFPGRFSGRQFSNSRSEMNVSTLELGDSALYLCASSLRRGQETQYFGPGTRLLVL.

This clonotype appeared many times. The chain has TRBV7-2 and TRBJ2-2; D unresolved. Germline CDR1 is SGHTA and CDR2 is FQGNSA. The CDR3 has 16 amino acids. V was cut by 1 base and J by 6 bases, with 15 bases left in between. The CDR3 bases are TGTGCCAGCAGCTTAGATTTAAGGGTTTTGTCCGGGGAGCTGTTTTTT. Amino acids: CASSLDLRVLSGELFF.

The genes are TRBV15 and TRBJ1-1, with 8 bases identical to TRBD1. The V and J ends lost 0 bases and 4 bases, in that order; junction bases with no gene match: 4. Germline V gene lookup returns CDR1 LNHNV and CDR2 YYDKDF (reference sequence). The CDR3 spans 15 residues. The CDR3 sequence: CATSRDGQGGTEAFF. The CDR3, as DNA: TGTGCCACCAGCAGAGATGGACAGGGTGGCACTGAAGCTTTCTTT.